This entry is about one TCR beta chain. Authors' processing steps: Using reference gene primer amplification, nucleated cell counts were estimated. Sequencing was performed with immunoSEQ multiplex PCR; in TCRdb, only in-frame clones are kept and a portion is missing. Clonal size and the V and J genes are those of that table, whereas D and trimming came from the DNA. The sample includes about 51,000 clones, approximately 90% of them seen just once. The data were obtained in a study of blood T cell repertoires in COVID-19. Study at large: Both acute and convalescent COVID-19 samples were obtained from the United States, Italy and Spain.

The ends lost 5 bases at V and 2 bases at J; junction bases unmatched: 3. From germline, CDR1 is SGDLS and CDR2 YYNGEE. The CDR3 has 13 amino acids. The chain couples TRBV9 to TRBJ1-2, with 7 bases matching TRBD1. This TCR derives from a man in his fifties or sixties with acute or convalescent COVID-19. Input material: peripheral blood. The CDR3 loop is CASRPGQNYGYTF. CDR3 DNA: TGTGCCAGCAGACCGGGACAGAACTATGGCTACACCTTC.